These 27 T cell receptor beta chains share one sample of origin, sequenced in a study of early T cells in non-severe SARS-CoV-2 infection. In TCRdb, the 5' RACE reads were re-called with MiXCR into one record per CDR3 protein. The sample includes just under 90,000 distinct CDR3 sequences, 13% to 15% of them seen just once. The sequencing sample was made of whole blood. These receptors were collected from an adult who was a healthcare worker with PCR-confirmed SARS-CoV-2 infection or an uninfected control (not recorded which).

The chain links TRBV18 to TRBJ1-2; perhaps TRBD1 as D (5 bases). Germline lookup yields CDR1 KGHSH and CDR2 LQKENI. Trimming stripped 1 base from V and 8 bases from J, with 23 bases between. CDR3 length equals 17 residues. The CDR3 loop reads CASSPRLTAQSFGGYTF. The DNA of the CDR3 is TGTGCCAGCTCACCACGCTTGACAGCCCAATCTTTCGGAGGCTACACCTTC.

The chain couples TRBV11-2 to TRBJ2-1; maybe TRBD2 (5 bases). The CDR3 has 14 residues. V lost 8 bases and J 1 base, leaving 12 bases between the germline ends. Looked up from germline, CDR1 is SGHAT and CDR2 is FQNNGV. The CDR3, as DNA: TGTGCCAGCTCAAGTGGGAGTTCCTACAATGAGCAGTTCTTC. Translated: CASSSGSSYNEQFF. The entire variable domain, with the rest obtained from reference TRBV11-2 and TRBJ2-1, is as follows: EAGVAQSPRYKIIEKRQSVAFWCNPISGHATLYWYQQILGQGPKLLIQFQNNGVVDDSQLPKDRFSAERLKGVDSTLKIQPAKLEDSAVYLCASSSGSSYNEQFFGPGTRLTVL.

V usage is TRBV6-6 and J usage is TRBJ1-2, with TRBD1 as a possible D gene (6 bases). Germline CDR1 and CDR2: MNHNY and SVGAGI (reference sequence). Trimming took 4 bases from V and 5 from J, leaving 17 bases between them. The length of the CDR3 is 15 residues. The CDR3 region is CASSFTGTPEYGYTF. CDR3 sequence (DNA): TGTGCCAGCAGTTTCACCGGGACACCGGAATATGGCTACACCTTC.

At least ten counts were recorded for this clonotype. The chain couples TRBV19 to TRBJ2-1, with 9 positions matching TRBD1. Per the germline V gene, CDR1 is LNHDA and CDR2 is SQIVND (reference sequence). V was clipped by 5 bases and J by 10 bases; unmatched bases: 9. This CDR3 is built from 14 residues. This chain's CDR3 is CASSGGQGFGEQFF. In nucleotides, the CDR3 is TGTGCCAGTAGTGGGGGACAGGGTTTTGGCGAGCAGTTCTTC.

This clonotype has only a few counts. This chain uses TRBV30 with TRBJ2-7; no clear D. Germline V gives CDR1 GTSNPN, CDR2 SVGIG (reference sequence). This CDR3 is 12 amino acids long. V shed 2 bases and J shed 3 bases, with 8 bases lying between them. Here the CDR3 DNA reads TGTGCCTGGAGTTTAACGGTCTACGAGCAGTACTTC. Translating it yields CAWSLTVYEQYF.

This chain uses TRBV6-5 with TRBJ2-7, with TRBD1 identical over 10 bases. Germline CDR1 reads MNHEY; CDR2 reads SVGAGI. J gave up 3 bases and V 6 bases, and 5 bases lay outside the gene matches. The CDR3 covers 14 residues. CDR3 nucleotide sequence: TGTGCCAGCAGGAGGGGACAGGGGTTCTACGAGCAGTACTTC. Protein product: CASRRGQGFYEQYF.

The chain employs TRBV5-4 and TRBJ2-6; D not certain. CDR3 length: 16 amino acids. V gave up 6 bases and J gave up 2 bases, with 15 bases separating them. CDR1 and CDR2 from the germline V gene are SGHNT and YYREEE (reference sequence). CDR3 in DNA: TGTGCCAGCATGCCCCGGTCGGGCGCTGGGGCCAACGTCCTGACTTTC. Its protein product is CASMPRSGAGANVLTF. Complete variable domain (other parts from reference TRBV5-4 and TRBJ2-6): ETGVTQSPTHLIKTRGQQVTLRCSSQSGHNTVSWYQQALGQGPQFIFQYYREEENGRGNFPPRFSGLQFPNYSSELNVNALELDDSALYLCASMPRSGAGANVLTFGAGSRLTVL.

A few counts support this clonotype. The rearrangement links TRBV11-2 to TRBJ1-6; unclear D gene. Trimming took 7 bases from V and 8 from J, leaving 18 bases between them. CDR1 is SGHAT, CDR2 FQNNGV, per germline. The CDR3 sequence is 15 residues long. The CDR3 nucleotides are TGTGCCAGCACCCCAGGAAGATTGGGGTATTCACCCCTCCACTTT. It encodes CASTPGRLGYSPLHF.

This clonotype occurred a few times. The chain combines TRBV7-6 with TRBJ2-1, with D unresolved. Germline CDR1 reads SGHVS; CDR2 reads FNYEAQ. The ends were cut back, 2 bases at V and 5 bases at J, with 13 bases in the middle. The CDR3 has 15 amino acids. CDR3 bases: TGTGCCAGCAGCTTATCGGTTGCGGCGAACAATGAGCAGTTCTTC. Translation gives CASSLSVAANNEQFF. Full variable domain (rest looked up from reference TRBV7-6 and TRBJ2-1): GAGVSQSPRYKVTKRGQDVALRCDPISGHVSLYWYRQALGQGPEFLTYFNYEAQQDKSGLPNDRFSAERPEGSISTLTIQRTEQRDSAMYRCASSLSVAANNEQFFGPGTRLTVL.

In this sample, this clonotype turned up a few times. The CDR3 here is CSVGTSGRRNEQFF. The CDR3, as DNA: TGCAGCGTTGGGACTAGCGGGAGACGCAATGAGCAGTTCTTC. V is TRBV29-1 and J is TRBJ2-1, with 13 bases aligning to TRBD2. The CDR3 is 14 residues long. V trimming: 4 bases; J trimming: 6 bases; junction bases outside the gene matches: 3. Per germline, CDR1 SQVTM and CDR2 ANQGSEA.

The chain joins TRBV30 to TRBJ1-2; TRBD1 might be the D (5 bases). V was pared by 1 base and J by 5 bases, with 17 bases between. The CDR3 has 15 residues. CDR1 is GTSNPN, CDR2 SVGIG, per germline (reference sequence). This CDR3 reads CAWSGGGTVGYGYTF. CDR3 DNA sequence: TGTGCCTGGAGTGGAGGAGGGACCGTTGGGTATGGCTACACCTTC. Filled out from reference TRBV30 and TRBJ1-2, the complete variable domain reads SQTIHQWPATLVQPVGSPLSLECTVEGTSNPNLYWYRQAAGRGLQLLFYSVGIGQISSEVPQNLSASRPQDRQFILSSKKLLLSDSGFYLCAWSGGGTVGYGYTFGSGTRLTVV.

This clonotype was found many times. The J gene is TRBJ2-7, the V gene TRBV4-1, with a tentative D call TRBD1 (5 bases). This CDR3 spans 15 amino acids. The V gene lost 1 base and the J gene lost 5 bases, with 15 bases spanning the gap. Germline CDR1 and CDR2: MGHRA and YSYEKL. The CDR3 reads CASSQAIGAVNEQYF. DNA for the CDR3: TGCGCCAGCAGCCAAGCGATTGGGGCTGTAAACGAGCAGTACTTC.

DNA of the CDR3: TGTGCCAGCAGCTTAAATAGCGGGAGTGTAAATGAGCAGTTCTTC. Protein product: CASSLNSGSVNEQFF. This chain joins TRBV11-2 and TRBJ2-1; TRBD2 agrees at 9 bases. J gave up 7 bases and V 2 bases, and 6 bases lay outside the gene matches. This CDR3 spans 15 amino acids. Per germline, CDR1 SGHAT and CDR2 FQNNGV.

This clonotype has more than one count but fewer than ten. The chain combines TRBV11-2 with TRBJ2-1; 11 nucleotides match TRBD2. This CDR3 has 16 residues. Germline V gives CDR1 SGHAT, CDR2 FQNNGV. V lost 6 bases to trimming and J lost 4 bases; unmatched junction nucleotides: 8. As DNA, the CDR3 is TGTGCCAGCAGGACTAGCGGGACGGTACTATACAATGAGCAGTTCTTC. Protein sequence: CASRTSGTVLYNEQFF.

This clonotype showed up many times. This sequence joins TRBV10-3 and TRBJ2-7; D is uncertain. CDR1 is ENHRY, CDR2 SYGVKD, per germline. This CDR3 has 12 residues. V was shortened by 10 bases and J by 0 bases, with 10 bases between the two germline ends. CDR3 bases: TGTGCCACGTCGAGCAGCTCCTACGAGCAGTACTTC. Protein sequence: CATSSSSYEQYF.

The chain employs TRBV5-1 and TRBJ2-1; a weak D match, TRBD2 (6 bases). The CDR3 length is 14 residues. Germline-derived CDR1 and CDR2 are SGHRS and YFSETQ. V lost 4 bases to trimming and J lost 2 bases, with 10 bases between them. In nucleotides, the CDR3 is TGCGCCAGCAGCGGTGGGGGGACCTACAATGAGCAGTTCTTC. Protein product: CASSGGGTYNEQFF.

This clonotype rates as medium-sized. The chain employs TRBV5-1 and TRBJ1-2; 7 nucleotides agree with TRBD1. Unmatched junction bases numbered 12, after V lost 5 bases and J lost 5 bases. CDR3 size: 15 residues. In germline, CDR1 is SGHRS, CDR2 YFSETQ. CDR3 region: CASSPDPGTAYGYTF. The CDR3 DNA follows: TGCGCCAGCAGTCCGGACCCCGGGACAGCTTATGGCTACACCTTC.

This clonotype rates as medium-sized (0.01 to 0.1%). The CDR3 sequence is CASRLTRWTVNTEAFF. The CDR3 DNA sequence: TGTGCCAGCAGATTGACCCGTTGGACGGTAAACACTGAAGCTTTCTTT. The chain carries TRBV27 and TRBJ1-1; D not resolved. The CDR3 has 16 amino acids. Trimming took off 6 bases at V and 2 bases at J, with 19 bases between the two ends. Germline CDR1 MNHEY, CDR2 SMNVEV (reference sequence).

The genes are TRBV28 and TRBJ1-1, with D possibly being TRBD1 (5 bases). Looked up from germline, CDR1 is MDHEN and CDR2 is SYDVKM. Trimming shortened V by 6 bases and J by 3 bases, and 17 bases separated the two germline ends. The CDR3 is 15 amino acids. The CDR3, as DNA: TGTGCCAGCAGAACGGGGGGTTCGGGGCACACTGAAGCTTTCTTT. Translated, it gives CASRTGGSGHTEAFF.

This clonotype was observed at least ten times. The chain employs TRBV3-1 and TRBJ2-1; TRBD2 might be the D (6 bases). This CDR3 has 16 residues. Germline V gives CDR1 LGHDT, CDR2 YNNKEL (reference sequence). V gave up 2 bases and J gave up 8 bases, with 19 bases separating them. CDR3 sequence (DNA): TGTGCCAGCAGCCAACCCCGACTAGGGAGATCAGATGAGCAGTTCTTC. Amino acid sequence: CASSQPRLGRSDEQFF.

V is TRBV5-5 and J is TRBJ1-1; D unclear. V lost 0 bases and J 10 bases, leaving 16 bases between the germline ends. Germline values: CDR1 SGHKS, CDR2 YYEKEE (reference sequence). This CDR3 has 14 amino acids. The CDR3 DNA sequence: TGTGCCAGCAGCTTGGAGACGGGAACACTGATAGCTTTCTTT. Protein product: CASSLETGTLIAFF.

The chain is built from TRBV2 and TRBJ2-1, with a weak D call TRBD1 (6 bases). V was cut by 3 bases and J by 9 bases, with 12 bases left in between. CDR1 is SNHLY, CDR2 FYNNEI, per germline. This CDR3 spans 13 amino acids. The CDR3 nucleotides read TGTGCCAGCAGTGAGAACAGGGTTAGTGAGCAGTTCTTC. Translated, it gives CASSENRVSEQFF.

V is TRBV30 and J is TRBJ2-7; D perhaps matches TRBD1 (6 bases). Trimming cost V 8 bases and J 2 bases, with 19 bases left between them. CDR3 length: 14 residues. Germline loops: CDR1 GTSNPN, CDR2 SVGIG (reference sequence). DNA for the CDR3: TGTGCCGGACAGACGGGACAACCACCCTACGAGCAGTACTTC. Its translation: CAGQTGQPPYEQYF.

This clonotype showed up just a few times. V and J are TRBV5-1 and TRBJ1-1; possible D gene TRBD1, 5 bases. The V gene lost 4 bases and the J gene lost 2 bases, with 15 bases spanning the gap. This CDR3 comprises 15 residues. The germline gives CDR1 SGHRS, CDR2 YFSETQ. CDR3 amino acids: CASSPRQNLNTEAFF. The DNA for the CDR3 is TGCGCCAGCAGCCCTCGACAGAATTTAAACACTGAAGCTTTCTTT. The full variable domain, with the rest looked up from reference TRBV5-1 and TRBJ1-1, is KAGVTQTPRYLIKTRGQQVTLSCSPISGHRSVSWYQQTPGQGLQFLFEYFSETQRNKGNFPGRFSGRQFSNSRSEMNVSTLELGDSALYLCASSPRQNLNTEAFFGQGTRLTVV.

Here the CDR3 DNA reads TGTGCCTGGAGTGCTCCGGGGGTTCTGGACAATGAGCAGTTCTTC. Encoded protein: CAWSAPGVLDNEQFF. The V gene is TRBV30, the J gene TRBJ2-1; D may be TRBD2 (6 bases). V gave up 1 base and J gave up 5 bases, with 15 bases separating them. The germline CDR1 and CDR2 sequences are GTSNPN and SVGIG (reference sequence). The CDR3 totals 15 residues.

CDR3 in amino acids: CASSLRQGINEQFF. The CDR3 coding sequence is TGCGCCAGCAGCTTAAGACAGGGGATCAATGAGCAGTTCTTC. The chain uses TRBV5-1 and TRBJ2-1; 8 positions agree with TRBD1. Trimming at V came to 2 bases and at J to 6 bases, leaving 4 bases not matched to a gene. The germline CDR1 and CDR2 sequences are SGHRS and YFSETQ. This CDR3 comprises 14 residues.

In its sample, this clonotype was seen a few times. This chain joins TRBV20-1 and TRBJ2-1, with no clear D. Germline V gene sequence: CDR1 DFQATT, CDR2 SNEGSKA (reference sequence). The CDR3 spans 11 residues. V gave up 8 bases and J gave up 1 base, with 6 bases separating them. The CDR3 loop is CSQGSYNEQFF. For the CDR3, the DNA is TGCAGTCAAGGGTCCTACAATGAGCAGTTCTTC.